These T cell receptor beta chains were read from a single sample in a study of yellow fever vaccine responses in identical twins. TCRdb itself ran the RT-PCR reads through MiXCR, one entry per CDR3 protein. The table shows about 21,000 distinct CDR3 sequences, with under 85% occurring only once. The starting material was T cells from blood (PBMCs), unsorted or a sorted subset (not recorded which), obtained before or after yellow fever vaccination (not recorded which). The receptor set was obtained from a woman under 30 who received the yellow fever vaccine. CDR3s include the opening cysteine and the closing phenylalanine or tryptophan. D genes are given only for firm matches. Rows give clone size only sometimes, using once, few, many, or a class for an expanded clone.

v_call	j_call	clone_size	d_call	cdr3_aa	cdr3_nt
TRBV5-1	TRBJ2-3	NA	NA	CASSSGTTGADTQYF	TGCGCCAGCAGCTCCGGGACAACGGGGGCAGATACGCAGTATTTT
TRBV27	TRBJ2-2	NA	TRBD2	CASSTSGYGTGELFF	TGTGCCAGCAGTACTAGCGGCTATGGCACCGGGGAGCTGTTTTTT
TRBV29-1	TRBJ2-7	few	NA	CSVANHEQYF	TGCAGCGTTGCCAACCACGAGCAGTACTTC
TRBV7-9	TRBJ2-1	NA	NA	CASSLVGTSYNEQFF	TGTGCCAGCAGCTTAGTTGGAACTTCCTACAATGAGCAGTTCTTC
TRBV7-9	TRBJ2-2	NA	TRBD2	CASSERTSGNTGELFF	TGTGCCAGCAGCGAAAGGACTAGCGGAAACACCGGGGAGCTGTTTTTT
TRBV25-1	TRBJ1-2	NA	NA	CASSTPFGQIGYIANYGYTF	TGTGCCAGCAGTACCCCCTTTGGACAGATTGGGTATATCGCTAACTATGGCTACACCTTC
TRBV10-3	TRBJ1-2	NA	NA	CAIKDGNYGYTF	TGTGCCATCAAGGACGGAAACTATGGCTACACCTTC
TRBV3-1	TRBJ2-1	NA	TRBD1	CASSQEEGGSSYNEQFF	TGTGCCAGCAGCCAAGAGGAAGGGGGCAGCTCCTACAATGAGCAGTTCTTC
TRBV10-1	TRBJ2-3	once	TRBD2	CASSDPKGLAGMADTQYF	TGCGCCAGCAGTGACCCTAAAGGACTAGCGGGGATGGCAGATACGCAGTATTTT
TRBV15	TRBJ1-1	NA	NA	CATSRDSGNTEAFF	TGTGCCACCAGCAGAGATTCGGGGAACACTGAAGCTTTCTTT
TRBV20-1	TRBJ1-1	NA	TRBD1	CSANRGTYTEAFF	TGCAGTGCCAACAGGGGGACCTACACTGAAGCTTTCTTT
TRBV20-1	TRBJ2-5	few	NA	CSARDPGAQETQYF	TGCAGTGCTAGAGATCCGGGGGCCCAAGAGACCCAGTACTTC
TRBV4-1	TRBJ2-2	few	NA	CASSQPWENTGELFF	TGCGCCAGCAGCCAACCCTGGGAGAACACCGGGGAGCTGTTTTTT
TRBV18	TRBJ1-1	NA	NA	CASSPQEVPGYTEAFF	TGTGCCAGCTCACCACAGGAGGTTCCGGGGTACACTGAAGCTTTCTTT
TRBV11-3	TRBJ2-1	NA	TRBD2	CASSLGGLAYNEQFF	TGTGCCAGCAGCTTAGGTGGACTAGCCTACAATGAGCAGTTCTTC
TRBV29-1	TRBJ2-1	NA	NA	CSVDRRNYNEQFF	TGCAGCGTCGATCGACGGAATTACAATGAGCAGTTCTTC
TRBV13	TRBJ1-1	few	TRBD1	CASSSEDRSNTEAFF	TGTGCCAGCAGCTCAGAGGACAGGAGCAACACTGAAGCTTTCTTT
TRBV7-6	TRBJ2-2	NA	NA	CASSSLQGAAGELFF	TGTGCCAGCAGCTCACTACAGGGAGCGGCCGGGGAGCTGTTTTTT
TRBV4-1	TRBJ2-7	NA	NA	CASSHFTGLEQYF	TGCGCCAGCAGCCATTTTACAGGGTTGGAGCAGTACTTC
TRBV12-3/TRBV12-4	TRBJ1-2	NA	TRBD1	CASSLGGTGTYGYTF	TGTGCCAGCAGTTTAGGCGGGACAGGGACCTATGGCTACACCTTC
TRBV14	TRBJ2-7	NA	TRBD2	CASSRTSGSEQYF	TGTGCCAGCAGCCGGACTAGCGGGAGCGAGCAGTACTTC
TRBV10-3	TRBJ2-7	NA	TRBD2	CAISDSSGGSSYEQYF	TGTGCCATCAGTGATAGTTCTGGCGGGAGCTCCTACGAGCAGTACTTC
TRBV4-3	TRBJ2-3	NA	NA	CASSQVGTAISLDTQYF	TGCGCCAGCAGCCAAGTGGGAACGGCTATCTCACTAGATACGCAGTATTTT
TRBV20-1	TRBJ1-6	NA	NA	CSARDKGGSYNSPLHF	TGCAGTGCTAGAGATAAAGGGGGGTCCTATAATTCACCCCTCCACTTT
TRBV29-1	TRBJ2-1	NA	NA	CSVDYGGYNEQFF	TGCAGCGTTGATTACGGCGGCTACAATGAGCAGTTCTTC
TRBV11-2	TRBJ2-1	NA	TRBD2	CASSLDYPSGGLNEQFF	TGTGCCAGCAGCTTAGATTACCCTAGCGGGGGTCTTAATGAGCAGTTCTTC
TRBV20-1	TRBJ2-5	NA	TRBD2	CSASHSSGEQQETQYF	TGCAGTGCTAGTCACAGTAGCGGGGAACAACAAGAGACCCAGTACTTC
TRBV12-3/TRBV12-4	TRBJ1-1	once	NA	CASSLTGMNTEAFF	TGTGCCAGCAGTTTGACGGGGATGAACACTGAAGCTTTCTTT
TRBV25-1	TRBJ2-1	NA	TRBD2	CASRIAGITYNEQFF	TGTGCCAGCAGAATAGCGGGAATAACATACAATGAGCAGTTCTTC
TRBV29-1	TRBJ2-3	NA	TRBD2	CSVLSGGGSDTQYF	TGCAGCGTTCTTAGCGGGGGGGGGTCAGATACGCAGTATTTT
TRBV20-1	TRBJ1-1	NA	TRBD1	CSARFEGQASNTEAFF	TGCAGTGCTAGATTTGAGGGACAGGCGTCAAACACTGAAGCTTTCTTT
TRBV18	TRBJ2-2	NA	TRBD1	CASSPGTVAGELFF	TGTGCCAGCTCACCAGGGACAGTAGCGGGGGAGCTGTTTTTT
TRBV29-1	TRBJ2-2	NA	NA	CSVELDRPNTGELFF	TGCAGCGTTGAACTAGACAGACCGAACACCGGGGAGCTGTTTTTT
TRBV29-1	TRBJ1-1	NA	NA	CSGKGSTGNTEAFF	TGCAGCGGGAAGGGATCGACAGGTAACACTGAAGCTTTCTTT
TRBV20-1	TRBJ2-5	NA	NA	CSANGKAETQYF	TGCAGTGCTAACGGGAAGGCAGAGACCCAGTACTTC
TRBV28	TRBJ1-5	NA	NA	CASSFRLSGGNQPQHF	TGTGCCAGCAGTTTTCGTCTAAGCGGAGGGAATCAGCCCCAGCATTTT
TRBV29-1	TRBJ1-2	NA	NA	CSVEGRVWDGYTF	TGCAGCGTTGAAGGGCGCGTGTGGGATGGCTACACCTTC
TRBV9	TRBJ2-1	once	NA	CASSVETSGNEQFF	TGTGCCAGCAGCGTAGAGACTTCCGGGAATGAGCAGTTCTTC
TRBV12-3/TRBV12-4	TRBJ1-2	NA	TRBD1	CASRRDSKYGYTF	TGTGCCAGCAGGCGGGACAGCAAGTATGGCTACACCTTC
TRBV11-3	TRBJ1-1	NA	TRBD1	CASSFPATGENTEAFF	TGTGCCAGCAGCTTCCCCGCCACAGGGGAGAACACTGAAGCTTTCTTT
TRBV11-1	TRBJ2-1	NA	NA	CASSLAGTYNEQFF	TGTGCCAGCAGCTTAGCGGGTACCTACAATGAGCAGTTCTTC
TRBV2	TRBJ1-2	NA	NA	CASSSLTGKDGYTF	TGTGCCAGCAGCAGCCTAACAGGGAAAGATGGCTACACCTTC
TRBV7-2	TRBJ1-6	NA	NA	CASSLFTNSPLHF	TGTGCCAGCAGCTTGTTTACCAATTCACCCCTCCACTTT
TRBV28	TRBJ1-4	NA	TRBD1	CASSPQGAGNEKLFF	TGTGCCAGCAGTCCCCAGGGGGCTGGTAATGAAAAACTGTTTTTT
TRBV7-9	TRBJ2-7	NA	NA	CASSLEVSYEQYF	TGTGCCAGCAGCTTAGAGGTCAGCTACGAGCAGTACTTC